This paragraph covers one T cell receptor (beta chain) sequence. TCRdb re-called the 5' RACE reads with MiXCR, one entry per CDR3 protein. The sample has approximately 240,000 distinct CDR3 sequences, around 15% seen once. The source of the sample is a study of identical twins. This CDR3 has 13 amino acids. The V end lost 7 bases, the J end lost 10 bases, and 16 bases lay between the germline ends. Germline V CDR1 and CDR2: MNHNS, SASEGT. This receptor was identified in a young woman in good health. Sequences were obtained from memory (CD45RO+) T cells sorted from blood. This chain links TRBV6-1 with TRBJ1-4; perhaps TRBD1 as D (6 bases). The CDR3 loop is CASTGLGGGKLFF. The CDR3 nucleotides are TGTGCCAGCACGGGATTAGGGGGAGGAAAACTGTTTTTT.